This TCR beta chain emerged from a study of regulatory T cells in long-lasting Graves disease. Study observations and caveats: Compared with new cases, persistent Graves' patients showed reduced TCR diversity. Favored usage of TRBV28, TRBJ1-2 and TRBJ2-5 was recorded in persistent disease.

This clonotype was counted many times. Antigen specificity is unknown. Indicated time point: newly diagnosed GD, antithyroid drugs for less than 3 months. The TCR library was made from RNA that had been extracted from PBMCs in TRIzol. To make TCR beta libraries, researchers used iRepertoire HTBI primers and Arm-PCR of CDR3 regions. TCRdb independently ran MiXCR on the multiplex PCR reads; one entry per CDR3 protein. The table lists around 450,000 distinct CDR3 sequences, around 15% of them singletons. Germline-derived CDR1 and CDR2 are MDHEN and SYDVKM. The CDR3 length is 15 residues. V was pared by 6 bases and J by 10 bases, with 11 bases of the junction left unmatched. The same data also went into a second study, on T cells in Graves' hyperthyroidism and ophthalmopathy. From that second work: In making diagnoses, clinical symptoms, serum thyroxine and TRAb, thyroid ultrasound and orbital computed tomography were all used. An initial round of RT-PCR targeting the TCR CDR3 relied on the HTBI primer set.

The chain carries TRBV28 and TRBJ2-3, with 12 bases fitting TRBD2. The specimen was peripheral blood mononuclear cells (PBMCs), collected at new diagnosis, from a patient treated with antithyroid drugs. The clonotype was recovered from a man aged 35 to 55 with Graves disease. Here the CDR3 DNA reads TGTGCCAGCAGCACCCAGACTAGCGGGAGAATCTCGCAGTATTTT. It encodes CASSTQTSGRISQYF.